This paragraph reports one TCR beta chain. Its matching antigen is unknown. This sample was included in a study of early T cells in non-severe SARS-CoV-2 infection. Germline CDR1 is GTSNPN and CDR2 is SVGIG (reference sequence). Trimming removed 3 bases at V and 14 bases at J, with 16 bases between. This CDR3 is built from 11 residues. Study-wide results and caveats: Comparison of clonotypes with VDJdb favored anti-spike CD8 responses while missing private and CD4 specificities.

The TCR library protocol was used to attach unique molecular identifiers. These identifiers were attached to individual cDNA molecules. TCRdb analysed the 5' RACE reads with MiXCR anew, one entry per CDR3 protein. The repertoire includes 70,000 to 90,000 distinct CDR3 sequences, 15% to 17% of them detected once, and 12% sits in the top ten. This TCR was sampled from an adult who was a healthcare worker with PCR-confirmed SARS-CoV-2 infection or an uninfected control (not recorded which). The chain couples TRBV30 to TRBJ1-2; TRBD1 is a possible D gene (5 bases). The sequencing sample was made of whole blood. This chain's CDR3 is CAWRAGTAQTF. For the CDR3, the DNA is TGTGCCTGGAGGGCAGGGACGGCGCAAACCTTC.